What follows are 26 T cell receptor beta chains derived from one specimen sequenced in a study of regulatory T cells in long-lasting Graves disease. The time point was: newly diagnosed GD, antithyroid drugs for less than 3 months. PBMC-extracted RNA yielded the TCR library. To make TCR beta libraries, researchers used iRepertoire HTBI primers and Arm-PCR of CDR3 regions. In TCRdb, the multiplex PCR reads were re-called with MiXCR into one record per CDR3 protein. The sample records about 620,000 distinct CDR3 sequences, 16% being singletons. The data also belong to a second study, concerning T cells in Graves' hyperthyroidism and ophthalmopathy.

The specimen comprised peripheral blood mononuclear cells (PBMCs), sampled at new diagnosis, from a patient treated with antithyroid drugs. The receptors were sampled from a woman between 25 and 40 years old with Graves disease.

The genes are TRBV29-1 and TRBJ2-5; D is uncertain. The CDR3 extends over 14 amino acids. V was cut by 4 bases and J by 7 bases, with 19 bases left in between. Germline V gives CDR1 SQVTM, CDR2 ANQGSEA. The CDR3 spells CSVVTTASGGTQYF. The DNA for the CDR3 is TGCAGCGTTGTTACTACGGCTTCGGGTGGGACCCAGTACTTC.

This clonotype was seen ten or more times. The chain uses TRBV7-9 and TRBJ2-1, with 8 bases aligning to TRBD1. The CDR3 sequence is 13 residues long. V lost 5 bases to trimming and J lost 12 bases; unmatched junction nucleotides: 9. CDR1 SEHNR and CDR2 FQNEAQ come from the germline V gene (reference sequence). CDR3 protein: CASSPNPGTGQFF. The CDR3 region has the DNA TGTGCCAGCAGCCCGAACCCCGGGACAGGGCAGTTCTTC.

This clonotype was seen many times. The chain links TRBV9 to TRBJ2-5; 8 nucleotides line up with TRBD2. After removal of 0 bases from V and 2 bases from J, the junction contained 0 bases not matched to a gene. The CDR3 consists of 14 residues. Germline CDR1 and CDR2: SGDLS and YYNGEE. The CDR3 nucleotides are TGTGCCAGCAGCGTAGCGGGGGGGCAAGAGACCCAGTACTTC. Translating it yields CASSVAGGQETQYF. Full variable domain (rest looked up from reference TRBV9 and TRBJ2-5): DSGVTQTPKHLITATGQRVTLRCSPRSGDLSVYWYQQSLDQGLQFLIQYYNGEERAKGNILERFSAQQFPDLHSELNLSSLELGDSALYFCASSVAGGQETQYFGPGTRLLVL.

This clonotype has just a few counts. The V gene is TRBV24-1, the J gene TRBJ1-3, with unresolved D. CDR3 length: 13 amino acids. The ends were cut back, 7 bases at V and 6 bases at J, with 12 bases in the middle. Germline V gene lookup returns CDR1 KGHDR and CDR2 SFDVKD. CDR3 nucleotides: TGTGCCACCAGGGAGAACGGCGAAAACACCATATATTTT. Its protein product is CATRENGENTIYF.

This clonotype showed up many times. This chain uses TRBV3-1 with TRBJ1-2, with unresolved D. CDR1 and CDR2 (germline): LGHDT, YNNKEL (reference sequence). V lost 1 base and J lost 1, with 4 bases in between. The CDR3 has 13 amino acids. Here the CDR3 reads CASSQVYNYGYTF. DNA of the CDR3: TGTGCCAGCAGCCAAGTGTATAACTATGGCTACACCTTC. Full variable domain (rest looked up from reference TRBV3-1 and TRBJ1-2): DTAVSQTPKYLVTQMGNDKSIKCEQNLGHDTMYWYKQDSKKFLKIMFSYNNKELIINETVPNRFSPKSPDKAHLNLHINSLELGDSAVYFCASSQVYNYGYTFGSGTRLTVV.

This clonotype was recorded a few times. The chain has TRBV5-1 and TRBJ2-1, with D perhaps being TRBD1 or TRBD2 (5 bases each). Germline V gene sequence: CDR1 SGHRS, CDR2 YFSETQ. Trimming took 5 bases from V and 4 from J, leaving 28 bases between them. CDR3 length: 19 residues. The CDR3 nucleotides read TGCGCCAGCAGTCGCATTTCTGGGGCGGCGGAGGTCAGGTACAATGAGCAGTTCTTC. Translating gives CASSRISGAAEVRYNEQFF.

The chain combines TRBV19 with TRBJ2-1; possibly TRBD1 for D (5 bases). There are 13 residues in the CDR3. Germline V CDR1 and CDR2: LNHDA, SQIVND (reference sequence). V was shortened by 5 bases and J by 8 bases, with 13 bases between the two germline ends. The DNA of the CDR3 is TGTGCCAGTAGTCTCGACAGTGGCGATGAGCAGTTCTTC. Protein sequence: CASSLDSGDEQFF.

This clonotype was observed many times. The chain combines TRBV7-9 with TRBJ2-7; 9 bases are a match to TRBD1. V trimming: 8 bases; J trimming: 2 bases; junction bases outside the gene matches: 19. CDR1 is SEHNR, CDR2 FQNEAQ, per germline (reference sequence). This CDR3 comprises 18 residues. CDR3 sequence reads: CASALGPLGQGTAYEQYF. The CDR3, as DNA: TGTGCCAGCGCCCTAGGGCCACTGGGACAGGGCACTGCCTACGAGCAGTACTTC.

V is TRBV5-5 and J is TRBJ2-2; no firm D call. Germline V gene sequence: CDR1 SGHKS, CDR2 YYEKEE (reference sequence). The CDR3 covers 14 residues. The germline V and J ends were trimmed by 2 bases and 5 bases, with 10 bases remaining between them. CDR3 DNA: TGTGCCAGCAGCTTTCAGCACATGACCGGGGAGCTGTTTTTT. Amino acids: CASSFQHMTGELFF. Full variable domain (remainder filled in from reference TRBV5-5 and TRBJ2-2): DAGVTQSPTHLIKTRGQQVTLRCSPISGHKSVSWYQQVLGQGPQFIFQYYEKEERGRGNFPDRFSARQFPNYSSELNVNALLLGDSALYLCASSFQHMTGELFFGEGSRLTVL.

CDR3 sequence (DNA): TGTGCCAGCAGCCCACCCCCCCCGGGGTACGAGCAGTACTTC. This sequence encodes CASSPPPPGYEQYF. J is TRBJ2-7 and V is TRBV3-1; D is possibly TRBD2 (5 bases). From germline, CDR1 is LGHDT and CDR2 YNNKEL (reference sequence). The V gene lost 4 bases and the J gene lost 4 bases, with 14 bases spanning the gap. The CDR3 sequence is 14 residues long.

The J gene is TRBJ2-5, the V gene TRBV3-1; the D gene is possibly TRBD2 (6 bases). From germline, CDR1 is LGHDT and CDR2 YNNKEL (reference sequence). The CDR3 loop spans 16 amino acids. V was pared by 4 bases and J by 4 bases, with 19 bases between. In DNA form, the CDR3 reads TGTGCCAGCAGCCCTAGACGGGGGAGGATTGGAGAGACCCAGTACTTC. Its translation: CASSPRRGRIGETQYF.

The chain joins TRBV7-2 to TRBJ1-4; D gene uncertain. The germline V gene has CDR1 SGHTA and CDR2 FQGNSA. V was shortened by 5 bases and J by 8 bases, with 15 bases between the two germline ends. The CDR3 is made up of 14 amino acids. CDR3 sequence (DNA): TGTGCCAGCAGCCATTCTGACCAGCGGGAAAAACTGTTTTTT. Translating it yields CASSHSDQREKLFF.

This clonotype was counted between two and nine times. V is TRBV6-5 and J is TRBJ2-1; TRBD1 or TRBD2 may be the D gene (5 bases each). Looked up from germline, CDR1 is MNHEY and CDR2 is SVGAGI. The V end was cut by 4 bases, the J end by 8 bases, with 15 bases between. The CDR3 covers 14 residues. The CDR3 reads CASSSGPRGDEQFF. In DNA, the CDR3 is TGTGCCAGCAGTTCCGGGCCCCGAGGGGATGAGCAGTTCTTC.

This clonotype was counted at least ten times. V gene TRBV7-9 combines with J gene TRBJ1-2; D may be TRBD1 (5 bases). From germline, CDR1 is SEHNR and CDR2 FQNEAQ (reference sequence). The CDR3 covers 14 residues. The V and J ends lost 3 bases and 5 bases respectively, with 13 bases between them. CDR3 protein: CASSFRDGWYGYTF. CDR3 sequence (DNA): TGTGCCAGCAGCTTTAGGGACGGATGGTATGGCTACACCTTC.

Many counts were recorded for this clonotype. The chain is built from TRBV12-3 or TRBV12-4 and TRBJ2-7, with D tentatively TRBD2 (6 bases). V was cut by 5 bases and J by 7 bases, with 15 bases left in between. The CDR3 spans 13 residues. The CDR3 nucleotides read TGTGCCAGCAGTCTCCTCGGGGGAGGTGAGCAGTACTTC. It yields the protein CASSLLGGGEQYF.

This clonotype was picked up many times. The V call is TRBV12-3 or TRBV12-4, the J call TRBJ2-7; 9 nucleotides match TRBD1. The CDR3 contains 14 residues. After removal of 3 bases from V and 5 bases from J, the junction contained 5 bases not matched to a gene. The CDR3 DNA reads as TGTGCCAGCAGTTTTGCCGGGGACAGGGACGAGCAGTACTTC. It codes for CASSFAGDRDEQYF.

The gene calls are TRBV2 and TRBJ1-2; 7 nucleotides align to TRBD1. This CDR3 region has 12 residues. Germline-derived CDR1 and CDR2 are SNHLY and FYNNEI. With V trimmed by 10 bases and J by 4 bases, 6 bases remained unmatched. Here the CDR3 DNA reads TGTGCCATTGGCACAGGGGTCTATGGCTACACCTTC. This codes for CAIGTGVYGYTF.

This clonotype was counted between two and nine times. This chain uses TRBV24-1 with TRBJ2-1, with D tentatively TRBD1 (8 bases). Trimming left V 3 bases short and J 8 bases short, with 19 bases between. This CDR3 has 16 amino acids. CDR1 and CDR2 (germline): KGHDR, SFDVKD. The CDR3 here is CATSDPHRGGSYEQFF. In nucleotides, the CDR3 is TGTGCCACCAGTGATCCTCACAGGGGGGGCAGCTATGAGCAGTTCTTC.

This clonotype came up many times. CDR3 loop: CSAFRQGRPQHF. CDR3 nucleotides: TGCAGTGCCTTTAGACAGGGTCGGCCCCAGCATTTT. This chain joins TRBV20-1 and TRBJ1-5, with 7 bases identical to TRBD1. V trimming: 6 bases; J trimming: 9 bases; junction bases outside the gene matches: 8. In germline, CDR1 is DFQATT, CDR2 SNEGSKA (reference sequence). This CDR3 has 12 amino acids.

The chain combines TRBV10-3 with TRBJ2-7, with D unclear. The CDR3 is made up of 12 amino acids. Per the germline V gene, CDR1 is ENHRY and CDR2 is SYGVKD. Trimming took off 9 bases at V and 6 bases at J, with 15 bases between the two ends. In nucleotides, the CDR3 is TGTGCCATAGAGACCCTTCTGGGCGAGCAGTACTTC. As protein: CAIETLLGEQYF.

This clonotype was counted only a few times. The V gene is TRBV20-1, the J gene TRBJ2-5, with TRBD2 matching 9 bases. The CDR3 runs 16 residues. Germline-derived CDR1 and CDR2 are DFQATT and SNEGSKA (reference sequence). J gave up 4 bases and V 0 bases, and 9 bases lay outside the gene matches. The CDR3 DNA reads TGCAGTGCTAGAGAGATAAGCGGGAGGATTATAGAGACCCAGTACTTC. It is translated as CSAREISGRIIETQYF.

The chain combines TRBV9 with TRBJ2-3, with 8 bases that match TRBD2. Germline V gene lookup returns CDR1 SGDLS and CDR2 YYNGEE. The V gene end was trimmed by 0 bases and the J gene end by 5 bases; junction bases not matched to a gene: 8. The CDR3 covers 16 residues. The CDR3 here is CASSVVAAGGLDTQYF. The CDR3 DNA reads as TGTGCCAGCAGCGTAGTGGCGGCGGGAGGTCTAGATACGCAGTATTTT.

This clonotype was picked up many times. The DNA of the CDR3 is TGCAGCGTTCAGCAGGGCGACACTGAAGCTTTCTTT. Amino acids: CSVQQGDTEAFF. The chain links TRBV29-1 to TRBJ1-1, with D tentatively TRBD1 (5 bases). V lost 5 bases to trimming and J lost 3 bases, with 10 bases between them. CDR1 and CDR2 from the germline V gene are SQVTM and ANQGSEA. The CDR3 sequence is 12 residues long.

As to this clonotype: A read error may be the cause here, since a much bigger clone is one base away. The chain joins TRBV11-2 to TRBJ2-1, with a possible D match to TRBD2 (5 bases). The V gene's germline CDR1 is SGHAT and CDR2 FQNNGV. The CDR3 is made up of 13 amino acids. CDR3 DNA: TGTGTCAGCAGCGGACGGAAATACAATGAGCAGTTCTTC. This gives the protein CVSSGRKYNEQFF.

The chain has TRBV15 and TRBJ1-3; the match to TRBD1 covers 8 bases. The germline V gene encodes CDR1 LNHNV and CDR2 YYDKDF (reference sequence). V gave up 0 bases and J gave up 11 bases; unmatched junction bases: 21. The CDR3 extends over 19 amino acids. Here the CDR3 DNA reads TGTGCCACCAGCAGAGATTACAGGGGGGTTGGGACAGAAGACGTGCCCATATATTTT. Residues: CATSRDYRGVGTEDVPIYF.

This clonotype was recorded a few times. This chain connects TRBV5-8 to TRBJ2-1; no definite D call. From germline, CDR1 is SGHTS and CDR2 YDEGEE. The CDR3 has 15 residues. The V gene lost 1 base and the J gene lost 0 bases, with 8 bases spanning the gap. Written as DNA, the CDR3 is TGTGCCAGCAGCTTGCGATATAGCTCCTACAATGAGCAGTTCTTC. Amino acids: CASSLRYSSYNEQFF.